One sample yielded the 21 T cell receptor beta chains listed below, sequenced in a study of blood T cell repertoires in COVID-19. Data came from immunoSEQ multiplex PCR; TCRdb stores just in-frame clones and leaves some out. The sample yields 200,000 to 250,000 clones, 80% to 85% seen once. Sequencing was carried out using peripheral blood. The receptors stem from a woman aged 60-75 years with acute or convalescent COVID-19.

The CDR3 region has the DNA TGTGCCAGCACAACGACAGGCAATTGGCAGTTCTTC. It yields the protein CASTTTGNWQFF. The genes are TRBV12-3 or TRBV12-4 and TRBJ2-1; weak D call: TRBD1 (6 bases). This CDR3 has 12 amino acids. The V end was cut by 7 bases, the J end by 12 bases, with 16 bases between.

The V call is TRBV9, the J call TRBJ1-2, with a weak D call TRBD1 (6 bases). Per the germline V gene, CDR1 is SGDLS and CDR2 is YYNGEE. The CDR3 spans 14 residues. V lost 0 bases, J lost 6 bases, and 12 bases lay in between. The CDR3 DNA sequence: TGTGCCAGCAGCGTAGCTGAGGGGGTGGATGGCTACACCTTC. It translates to CASSVAEGVDGYTF. Full variable domain (remainder filled in from reference TRBV9 and TRBJ1-2): DSGVTQTPKHLITATGQRVTLRCSPRSGDLSVYWYQQSLDQGLQFLIQYYNGEERAKGNILERFSAQQFPDLHSELNLSSLELGDSALYFCASSVAEGVDGYTFGSGTRLTVV.

This chain connects TRBV5-1 to TRBJ1-6; D call uncertain. The germline V and J ends were trimmed by 1 base and 7 bases, with 9 bases remaining between them. Germline CDR1 SGHRS, CDR2 YFSETQ. The CDR3 has 14 amino acids. The CDR3 sequence: CASSLSSGNSPLHF. CDR3 sequence (DNA): TGCGCCAGCAGCTTGAGTAGCGGGAATTCACCCCTCCACTTT.

This chain uses TRBV4-2 with TRBJ1-3, with a weak D call TRBD1 (6 bases). The CDR3 consists of 17 residues. Trimming removed 0 bases at V and 6 bases at J, with 18 bases between. Germline loops: CDR1 LGHNA, CDR2 YNFKEQ. DNA for the CDR3: TGTGCCAGCAGCCAAGATGTTGCGGTAACAGGGCCAAACACCATATATTTT. Protein product: CASSQDVAVTGPNTIYF.

V is TRBV5-1 and J is TRBJ2-1; perhaps TRBD1 as D (6 bases). The length of the CDR3 is 15 residues. Germline lookup yields CDR1 SGHRS and CDR2 YFSETQ. The V and J ends lost 1 base and 2 bases respectively, with 10 bases between them. This chain's CDR3 is CASSLPGHTYNEQFF. In nucleotides, the CDR3 is TGCGCCAGCAGCTTGCCGGGACATACCTACAATGAGCAGTTCTTC.

The V gene is TRBV30, the J gene TRBJ1-1; D gene uncertain. V gave up 5 bases and J gave up 3 bases, with 13 bases separating them. The germline V gene has CDR1 GTSNPN and CDR2 SVGIG (reference sequence). This CDR3 region has 13 residues. The CDR3: CAWGSSADTEAFF. CDR3 in DNA: TGTGCCTGGGGCTCTTCGGCGGACACTGAAGCTTTCTTT.

J is TRBJ2-1 and V is TRBV10-3; D may be TRBD1 (5 bases). CDR1 is ENHRY, CDR2 SYGVKD, per germline. V shed 6 bases and J shed 5 bases, with 11 bases lying between them. The CDR3 runs 13 residues. The CDR3 is CAIRSDTDNEQFF. The CDR3 DNA reads as TGTGCCATCAGATCGGACACCGACAATGAGCAGTTCTTC.

The genes are TRBV5-1 and TRBJ1-1, with TRBD1 matching over 8 bases. In germline, CDR1 is SGHRS, CDR2 YFSETQ. V shed 5 bases, J shed 2 bases, and the junction held 8 bases outside the gene matches. This CDR3 is 15 amino acids long. The CDR3 sequence: CASSFLTGANTEAFF. CDR3 in DNA: TGCGCCAGCAGTTTTCTGACAGGGGCCAACACTGAAGCTTTCTTT.

V and J are TRBV7-9 and TRBJ1-2; 9 nucleotides align to TRBD1. The CDR3 is 17 amino acids. Germline loops: CDR1 SEHNR, CDR2 FQNEAQ (reference sequence). V lost 4 bases, J lost 8 bases, and 17 bases stayed unmatched. The CDR3 loop is CASSSRGTGIVTGGYTF. CDR3 sequence (DNA): TGTGCCAGCAGCTCCCGGGGGACAGGGATTGTAACGGGCGGCTACACCTTC.

The chain couples TRBV11-1 to TRBJ2-5, with D perhaps matching TRBD1 (6 bases). V was clipped by 5 bases and J by 1 base, with 14 bases between them. The germline gives CDR1 SGHAT, CDR2 FQDESV (reference sequence). The CDR3 runs 15 residues. DNA of the CDR3: TGTGCCAGCAGCCTACAACAGGGACGCCAAGAGACCCAGTACTTC. It yields the protein CASSLQQGRQETQYF.

The chain couples TRBV5-1 to TRBJ2-7; possibly TRBD2 for D (7 bases). The CDR3 totals 15 residues. Germline V gives CDR1 SGHRS, CDR2 YFSETQ. V was shortened by 2 bases and J by 3 bases, with 15 bases between the two germline ends. CDR3 sequence: CASSLSGDKNYEQYF. DNA for the CDR3: TGCGCCAGCAGCTTAAGCGGGGACAAGAACTACGAGCAGTACTTC. The full variable domain, rest sourced from reference TRBV5-1 and TRBJ2-7, is KAGVTQTPRYLIKTRGQQVTLSCSPISGHRSVSWYQQTPGQGLQFLFEYFSETQRNKGNFPGRFSGRQFSNSRSEMNVSTLELGDSALYLCASSLSGDKNYEQYFGPGTRLTVT.

The chain recombines TRBV28 with TRBJ1-2; D remains ambiguous. V was cut by 2 bases and J by 7 bases, with 14 bases left in between. CDR1 is MDHEN, CDR2 SYDVKM, per germline. The CDR3 runs 14 residues. The CDR3 nucleotides are TGTGCCAGCAGTTTAGTTATGGCCGGCGGTGGCTACACCTTC. Amino acid sequence: CASSLVMAGGGYTF.

This sequence joins TRBV9 and TRBJ1-2; TRBD1 matches 12 bases. The CDR3 sequence is 14 residues long. After removal of 4 bases from V and 4 bases from J, the junction contained 2 bases not matched to a gene. Germline CDR1 is SGDLS and CDR2 is YYNGEE. This chain's CDR3 is CASSTGQGAYGYTF. For the CDR3, the DNA is TGTGCCAGCAGCACGGGACAGGGGGCCTATGGCTACACCTTC.

The chain has TRBV30 and TRBJ2-3; 10 nucleotides match TRBD2. V lost 2 bases to trimming and J lost 1 base; unmatched junction nucleotides: 3. Germline-derived CDR1 and CDR2 are GTSNPN and SVGIG (reference sequence). This CDR3 region has 15 residues. CDR3 region: CAWSKGTSGTDTQYF. The CDR3 nucleotides read TGTGCCTGGAGTAAGGGGACTAGCGGCACAGATACGCAGTATTTT.

This clone was found once. The same CDR3 is also encoded by other DNA sequences in this sample. J is TRBJ1-5 and V is TRBV28; D not resolved. The V end lost 1 base, the J end lost 2 bases, and 15 bases lay between the germline ends. Looked up from germline, CDR1 is MDHEN and CDR2 is SYDVKM. The CDR3 sequence is 17 residues long. This CDR3 reads CASSLLTARSGNQPQHF. In DNA form, the CDR3 reads TGTGCCAGCAGTTTATTAACCGCGAGGAGTGGCAATCAGCCCCAGCATTTT.

As DNA, the CDR3 is TGCGCCAGCACTAGACAGGTTAACTATGGCTACACCTTC. Protein sequence: CASTRQVNYGYTF. V and J are TRBV10-2 and TRBJ1-2, with a weak D call TRBD1 (6 bases). Germline assignment: CDR1 WSHSY and CDR2 SAAADI. V lost 7 bases, J lost 1 base, and 10 bases lay in between. The CDR3 extends over 13 amino acids.

In its sample, this clone was seen a few times. The gene calls are TRBV2 and TRBJ1-6; 9 nucleotides line up with TRBD1. Losses at the gene ends were 5 bases for V and 8 bases for J; bases not matched to a gene: 4. Germline values: CDR1 SNHLY, CDR2 FYNNEI. This CDR3 is built from 14 residues. CDR3 bases: TGTGCCAGCAGTTTCCGGGACAGGGATTCACCCCTCCACTTT. Protein sequence: CASSFRDRDSPLHF.

In this sample, this clone turned up once. J is TRBJ1-2 and V is TRBV13; D is possibly TRBD1 (5 bases). The CDR3 runs 16 residues. The germline CDR1 and CDR2 sequences are PRHDT and FYEKMQ (reference sequence). V gave up 4 bases and J gave up 3 bases, with 18 bases separating them. The CDR3 region is CASSSNYQGRDYGYTF. The CDR3 DNA sequence: TGTGCCAGCAGCTCAAACTACCAGGGCAGGGACTATGGCTACACCTTC.

This rearrangement joins TRBV30 to TRBJ1-2; 9 positions match TRBD1. J gave up 4 bases and V 2 bases, and 5 bases lay outside the gene matches. This CDR3 is built from 14 residues. Germline V CDR1 and CDR2: GTSNPN, SVGIG (reference sequence). CDR3 in amino acids: CAWSTGGGSYGYTF. CDR3 nucleotide sequence: TGTGCCTGGAGTACAGGGGGCGGGAGCTATGGCTACACCTTC.

Regarding this clone: Other DNA variants within this sample encode the same CDR3. The V gene is TRBV24-1, the J gene TRBJ2-1, with 12 bases aligning to TRBD2. CDR3 length equals 15 residues. Germline V gene data show CDR1 as KGHDR and CDR2 as SFDVKD. The V gene end was trimmed by 2 bases and the J gene end by 5 bases; junction bases not matched to a gene: 0. The CDR3 loop is CATSDWTSGDNEQFF. The DNA for the CDR3 is TGTGCCACCAGTGATTGGACTAGCGGGGACAATGAGCAGTTCTTC.

This clone was recorded once. The gene calls are TRBV4-3 and TRBJ2-6; 9 nucleotides match TRBD1. V lost 4 bases to trimming and J lost 0 bases; unmatched junction nucleotides: 4. The germline gives CDR1 LGHNA, CDR2 YSLEER. The CDR3 is made up of 17 amino acids. The CDR3 sequence is CASSLLQGASGANVLTF. The CDR3 DNA sequence: TGCGCCAGCAGCCTATTACAGGGGGCCTCTGGGGCCAACGTCCTGACTTTC.